The text below deals with one T cell receptor beta chain. The antigen remains undetermined. This record belongs to a study of T cell responses to AZD1222 COVID-19 vaccine. Overall study context: Second-dose recipients at about 4 or about 12 weeks were treated as one pooled group. Study observations and caveats: Clonal diversity may have been underestimated in mostly white British donors. When two AZD1222 doses had been given, Spike-specific TCR breadth and depth rose. All repertoire sampling was performed exclusively after the peak T cell response.

Profiled with immunoSEQ multiplex PCR; TCRdb holds only in-frame clones, not every one. The data contain around 180,000 clones, about nine tenths of them singletons. V lost 1 base to trimming and J lost 8 bases, with 20 bases between them. Germline V gene data show CDR1 as MNHEY and CDR2 as SMNVEV (reference sequence). The CDR3 has 16 amino acids. This chain joins TRBV27 and TRBJ1-2; D possibly corresponds to TRBD1 (5 bases). Sequenced here: peripheral blood, sampled on day 0 of AZD1222 vaccination. This TCR came from an adult in good health. DNA of the CDR3: TGTGCCAGCAGTTTATTATCGGGGGGAAGGGGCGAGGGCTACACCTTC. This translates into CASSLLSGGRGEGYTF.